This TCR beta chain is from a study of blood T cell repertoires in COVID-19. Across the study: Donors in the United States, Italy and Spain gave samples during acute or convalescent COVID-19.

As handled by the study authors: Reference gene primer amplification in the assay estimated nucleated cell counts. Sequencing used immunoSEQ multiplex PCR; TCRdb keeps in-frame clones, though not all of them. From that table come the V and J calls and clone size; the DNA was used to work out D and trimming. The sample includes fewer than 300,000 clones, 90% to 95% of them seen just once. In Seattle, patients joined the study during active infection and were tracked longitudinally. This CDR3 region has 14 residues. Trimming pared 4 bases from V and 3 bases from J, leaving 13 bases between. Germline V gene lookup returns CDR1 SGHRS and CDR2 YFSETQ.

Sequenced sample: peripheral blood. The sequence derives from a woman in her twenties or thirties with COVID-19, enrolled during active disease. The chain recombines TRBV5-1 with TRBJ1-1; no firm D call. CDR3 bases: TGCGCCAGCAGCAAGCGACTGGAGGACACTGAAGCTTTCTTT. It yields the protein CASSKRLEDTEAFF.